This TCR beta chain was profiled in a study of high-grade serous ovarian cancer treatment subgroups. Across the study: Each sample yielded on average roughly 7,000 unique TCR beta rearrangements from 13,000 or so reads. Study outcomes and limitations: Repertoire similarity ranged about 0.11 to 0.8 between tumors of one patient. Repertoire analysis covered CDR3 alone, not CDR1 or CDR2. TCR relatedness rose with neoantigen level and trended with mutation load.

Profiled with immunoSEQ multiplex PCR; TCRdb holds only in-frame clones, not every one. The sample has about 9,100 clones, 70% to 90% seen once. In germline, CDR1 is GTSNPN, CDR2 SVGIG (reference sequence). CDR3 length: 16 residues. V lost 0 bases and J lost 2; bases outside the gene matches: 7. Tumor samples were obtained before definitive surgery or chemotherapy. This clone occurred a few times. What it binds is not known. This chain joins TRBV30 and TRBJ1-5, with 7 bases identical to TRBD1. The TCR comes from a human donor with high-grade serous ovarian cancer. The sequenced material came from tumor tissue. DNA of the CDR3: TGTGCCTGGAGTGTATTGACAGGGAGAGGCAATCAGCCCCAGCATTTT. It specifies CAWSVLTGRGNQPQHF. Variable domain in full (rest from reference TRBV30 and TRBJ1-5): SQTIHQWPATLVQPVGSPLSLECTVEGTSNPNLYWYRQAAGRGLQLLFYSVGIGQISSEVPQNLSASRPQDRQFILSSKKLLLSDSGFYLCAWSVLTGRGNQPQHFGDGTRLSIL.